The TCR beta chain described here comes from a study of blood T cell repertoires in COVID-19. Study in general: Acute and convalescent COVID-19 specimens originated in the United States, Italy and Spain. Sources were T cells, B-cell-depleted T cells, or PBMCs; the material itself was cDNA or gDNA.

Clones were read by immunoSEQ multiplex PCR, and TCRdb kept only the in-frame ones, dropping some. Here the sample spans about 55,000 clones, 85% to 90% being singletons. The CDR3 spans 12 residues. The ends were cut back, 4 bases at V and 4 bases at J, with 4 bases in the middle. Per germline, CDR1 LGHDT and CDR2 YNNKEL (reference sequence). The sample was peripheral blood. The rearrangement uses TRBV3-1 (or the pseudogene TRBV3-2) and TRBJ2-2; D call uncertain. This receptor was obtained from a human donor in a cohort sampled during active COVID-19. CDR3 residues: CASSPITGELFF. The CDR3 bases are TGTGCCAGCAGCCCAATCACCGGGGAGCTGTTTTTT.